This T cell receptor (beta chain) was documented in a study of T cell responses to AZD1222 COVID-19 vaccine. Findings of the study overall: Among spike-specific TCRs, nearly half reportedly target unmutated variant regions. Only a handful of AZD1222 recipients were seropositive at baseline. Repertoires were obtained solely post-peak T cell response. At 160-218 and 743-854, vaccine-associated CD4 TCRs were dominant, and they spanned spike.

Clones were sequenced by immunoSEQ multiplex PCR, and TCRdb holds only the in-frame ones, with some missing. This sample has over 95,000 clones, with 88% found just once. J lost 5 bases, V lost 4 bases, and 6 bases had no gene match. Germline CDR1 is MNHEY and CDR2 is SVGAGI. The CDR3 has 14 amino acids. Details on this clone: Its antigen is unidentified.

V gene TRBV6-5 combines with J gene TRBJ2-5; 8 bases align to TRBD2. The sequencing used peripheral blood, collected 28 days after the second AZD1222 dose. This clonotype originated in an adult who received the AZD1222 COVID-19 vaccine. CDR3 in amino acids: CASSFREGRETQYF. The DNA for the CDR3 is TGTGCCAGCAGTTTCCGGGAGGGCCGGGAGACCCAGTACTTC.